This T cell receptor beta chain derives from a study of identifying expanded T cells in peripheral blood. Overall study results and limits: Roughly two-week clone count variance significantly increased as total template count grew.

Method: immunoSEQ multiplex PCR; TCRdb's copy keeps in-frame clones and lacks some. The sample records some 96,000 clones, 80% to 90% being singletons. During the collection period, no donor immune events like infections were recorded. V lost 0 bases, J lost 4 bases, and 2 bases stayed unmatched. CDR3 length equals 16 residues. CDR1 is MNHEY, CDR2 SVGAGI, per germline. In regard to this clone: What it binds is unknown.

This TCR was sampled from a person aged 18-70 years in good health. The specimen was blood. This chain connects TRBV6-5 to TRBJ2-1; 11 bases map to TRBD2. CDR3 nucleotide sequence: TGTGCCAGCAGTTACTCGGGGACTAGCGGATACAATGAGCAGTTCTTC. It yields the protein CASSYSGTSGYNEQFF.